This T cell receptor beta chain was recorded in a study of somatic mutations in cytotoxic T cells in rheumatoid arthritis. General study findings and limits: A rise in CD8+ clonality with age was seen in rheumatoid arthritis patients but not in healthy controls. Measured CD8+ T-cell clonality, a value compared between rheumatoid arthritis patients and age-matched healthy controls, did not differ significantly.

The assay was immunoSEQ multiplex PCR, and TCRdb's table has in-frame clones only and misses some. The table includes 20,000 or so clones, about four fifths detected once. The CDR3 spans 15 residues. The ends lost 2 bases at V and 4 bases at J; junction bases unmatched: 5. CDR1 and CDR2 (germline): LGHNA, YNFKEQ. As concerns this clone: Antigen: not known.

The sequence was obtained from a woman between 45 and 60 years old in good health. The rearrangement links TRBV4-2 to TRBJ2-7, with 10 positions matching TRBD2. Sequenced material: CD8+ T cells sorted from blood. The CDR3 region is CASSQIEAGGYEQYF. In DNA form, the CDR3 reads TGTGCCAGCAGCCAAATTGAAGCGGGAGGGTACGAGCAGTACTTC.